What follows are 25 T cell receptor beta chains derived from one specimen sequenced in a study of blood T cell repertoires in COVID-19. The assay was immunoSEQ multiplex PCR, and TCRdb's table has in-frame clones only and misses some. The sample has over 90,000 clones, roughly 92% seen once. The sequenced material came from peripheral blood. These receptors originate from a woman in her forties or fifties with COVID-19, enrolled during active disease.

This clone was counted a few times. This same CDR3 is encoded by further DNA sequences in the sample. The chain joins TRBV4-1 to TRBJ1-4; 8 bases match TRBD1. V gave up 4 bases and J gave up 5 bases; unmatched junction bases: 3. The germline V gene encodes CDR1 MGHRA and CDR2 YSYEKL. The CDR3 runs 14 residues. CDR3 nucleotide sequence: TGCGCCAGCAGCCCGGGACAGGACAATGAAAAACTGTTTTTT. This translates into CASSPGQDNEKLFF.

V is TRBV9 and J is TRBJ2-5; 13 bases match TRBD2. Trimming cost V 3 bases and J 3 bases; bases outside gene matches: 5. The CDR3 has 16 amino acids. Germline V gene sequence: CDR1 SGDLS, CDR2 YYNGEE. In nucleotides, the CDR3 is TGTGCCAGCAGCGCACGGACTAGCGGGAGTGAAGAGACCCAGTACTTC. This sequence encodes CASSARTSGSEETQYF.

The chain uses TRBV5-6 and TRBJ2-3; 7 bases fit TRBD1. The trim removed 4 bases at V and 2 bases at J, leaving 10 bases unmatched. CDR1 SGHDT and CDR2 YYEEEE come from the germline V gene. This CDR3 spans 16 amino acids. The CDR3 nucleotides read TGTGCCAGCAGCCCAGGGACGGGACAGACCACAGATACGCAGTATTTT. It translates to CASSPGTGQTTDTQYF. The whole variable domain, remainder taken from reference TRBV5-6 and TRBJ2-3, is DAGVTQSPTHLIKTRGQQVTLRCSPKSGHDTVSWYQQALGQGPQFIFQYYEEEERQRGNFPDRFSGHQFPNYSSELNVNALLLGDSALYLCASSPGTGQTTDTQYFGPGTRLTVL.

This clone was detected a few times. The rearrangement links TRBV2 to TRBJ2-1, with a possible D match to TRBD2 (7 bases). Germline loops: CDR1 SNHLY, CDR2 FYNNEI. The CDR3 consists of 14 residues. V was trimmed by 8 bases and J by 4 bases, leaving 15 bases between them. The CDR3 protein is CASSHRGGYNEQFF. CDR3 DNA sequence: TGTGCCAGCTCCCATAGGGGGGGATACAATGAGCAGTTCTTC.

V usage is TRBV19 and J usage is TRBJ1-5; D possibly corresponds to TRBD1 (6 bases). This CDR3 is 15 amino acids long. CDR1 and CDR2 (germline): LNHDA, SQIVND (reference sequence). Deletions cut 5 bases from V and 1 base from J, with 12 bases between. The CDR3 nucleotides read TGTGCCAGTAGTGGCAGGGGAAAGAGCAATCAGCCCCAGCATTTT. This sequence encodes CASSGRGKSNQPQHF.

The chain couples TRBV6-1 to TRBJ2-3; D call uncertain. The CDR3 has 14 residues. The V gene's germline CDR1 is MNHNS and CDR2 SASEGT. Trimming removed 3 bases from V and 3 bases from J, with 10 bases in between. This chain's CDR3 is CASSELGVTDTQYF. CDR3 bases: TGTGCCAGCAGTGAGCTGGGCGTAACAGATACGCAGTATTTT.

CDR3 region: CASSLGGGKDTQYF. Here the CDR3 DNA reads TGTGCCAGCAGCTTGGGCGGGGGGAAGGATACGCAGTATTTT. J is TRBJ2-3 and V is TRBV7-2; 8 bases line up with TRBD2. The CDR3 runs to 14 residues. The V and J ends lost 3 bases and 6 bases, in that order; junction bases with no gene match: 5. Per the germline V gene, CDR1 is SGHTA and CDR2 is FQGNSA.

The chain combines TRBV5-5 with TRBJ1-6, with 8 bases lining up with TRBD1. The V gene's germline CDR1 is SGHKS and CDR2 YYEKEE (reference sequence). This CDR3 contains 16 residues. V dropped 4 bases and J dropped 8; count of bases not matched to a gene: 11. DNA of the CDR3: TGTGCCAGCAGCCTTCGGACAGGGACTATGTATTCACCCCTCCACTTT. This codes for CASSLRTGTMYSPLHF.

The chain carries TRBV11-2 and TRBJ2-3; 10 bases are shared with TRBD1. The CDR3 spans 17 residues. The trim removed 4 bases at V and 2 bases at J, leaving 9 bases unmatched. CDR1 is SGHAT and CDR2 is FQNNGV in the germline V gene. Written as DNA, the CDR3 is TGTGCCAGCAGCTCCATCCCGGGACAGGGGCCCACAGATACGCAGTATTTT. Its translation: CASSSIPGQGPTDTQYF.

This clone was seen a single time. The CDR3 is CSVLQGRTEAFF. DNA for the CDR3: TGCAGCGTTCTACAGGGGAGAACTGAAGCTTTCTTT. The chain uses TRBV29-1 and TRBJ1-1, with 7 bases fitting TRBD1. V lost 5 bases, J lost 5 bases, and 5 bases stayed unmatched. The germline gives CDR1 SQVTM, CDR2 ANQGSEA. The CDR3 length is 12 residues.

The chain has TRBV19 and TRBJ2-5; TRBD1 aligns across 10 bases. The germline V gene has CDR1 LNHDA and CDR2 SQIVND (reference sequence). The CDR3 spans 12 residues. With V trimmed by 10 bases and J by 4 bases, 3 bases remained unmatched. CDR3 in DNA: TGTGCCACTGGGACAGGGGTAGAGACCCAGTACTTC. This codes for CATGTGVETQYF.

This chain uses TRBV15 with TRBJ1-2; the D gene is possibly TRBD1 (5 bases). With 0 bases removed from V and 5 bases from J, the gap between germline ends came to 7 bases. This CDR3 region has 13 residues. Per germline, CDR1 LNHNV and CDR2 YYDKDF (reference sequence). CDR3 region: CATSRDRVYGYTF. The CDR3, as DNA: TGTGCCACCAGCAGAGACAGGGTGTATGGCTACACCTTC.

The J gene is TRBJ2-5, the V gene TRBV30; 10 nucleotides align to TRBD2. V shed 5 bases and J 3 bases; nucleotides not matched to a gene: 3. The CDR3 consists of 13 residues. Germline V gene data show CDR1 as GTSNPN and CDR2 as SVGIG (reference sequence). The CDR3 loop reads CAWESGGEETQYF. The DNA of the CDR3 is TGTGCCTGGGAGAGCGGGGGGGAAGAGACCCAGTACTTC.

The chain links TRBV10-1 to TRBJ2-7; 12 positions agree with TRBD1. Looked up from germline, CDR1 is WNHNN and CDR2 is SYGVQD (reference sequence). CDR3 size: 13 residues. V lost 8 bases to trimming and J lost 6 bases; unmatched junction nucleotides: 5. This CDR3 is CASCRDRGREQYF. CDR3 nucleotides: TGCGCCAGCTGTCGGGACAGGGGGCGCGAGCAGTACTTC.

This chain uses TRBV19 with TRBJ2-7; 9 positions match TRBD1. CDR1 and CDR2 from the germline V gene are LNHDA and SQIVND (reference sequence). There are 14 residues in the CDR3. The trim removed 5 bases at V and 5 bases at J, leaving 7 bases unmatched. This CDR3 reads CASSSRDRVHEQYV. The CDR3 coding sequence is TGTGCCAGTAGTTCCCGGGACAGGGTCCACGAGCAGTACGTC.

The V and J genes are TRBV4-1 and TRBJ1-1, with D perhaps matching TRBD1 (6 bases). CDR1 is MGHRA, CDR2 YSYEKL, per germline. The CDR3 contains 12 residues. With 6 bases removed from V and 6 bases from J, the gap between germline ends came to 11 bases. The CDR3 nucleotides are TGCGCCAGCAGACATCGGACAGCTGAAGCTTTCTTT. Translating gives CASRHRTAEAFF.

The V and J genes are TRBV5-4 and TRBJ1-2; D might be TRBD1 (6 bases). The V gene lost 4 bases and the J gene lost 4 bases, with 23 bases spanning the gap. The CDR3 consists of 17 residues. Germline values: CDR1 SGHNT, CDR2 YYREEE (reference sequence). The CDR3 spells CASSPTLDRRLLYGYTF. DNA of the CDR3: TGTGCCAGCAGCCCCACCCTGGACAGACGCCTGCTCTATGGCTACACCTTC.

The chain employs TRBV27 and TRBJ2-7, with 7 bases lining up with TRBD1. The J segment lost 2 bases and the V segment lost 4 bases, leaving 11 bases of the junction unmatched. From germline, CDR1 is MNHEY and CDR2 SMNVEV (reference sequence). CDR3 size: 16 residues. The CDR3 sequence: CASSSIRTGMTYEQYF. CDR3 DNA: TGTGCCAGCAGTTCCATAAGGACAGGCATGACCTACGAGCAGTACTTC.

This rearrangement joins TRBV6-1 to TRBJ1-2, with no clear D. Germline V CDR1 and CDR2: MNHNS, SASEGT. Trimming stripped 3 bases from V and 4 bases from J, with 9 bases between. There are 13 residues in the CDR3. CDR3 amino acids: CASSDFEIYGYTF. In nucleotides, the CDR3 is TGTGCCAGCAGTGATTTCGAGATCTATGGCTACACCTTC.

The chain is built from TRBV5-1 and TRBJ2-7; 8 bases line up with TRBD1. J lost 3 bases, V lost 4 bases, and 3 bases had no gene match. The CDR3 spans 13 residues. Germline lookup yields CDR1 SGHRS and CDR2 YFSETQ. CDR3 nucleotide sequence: TGCGCCAGCAGCCATGGACAGGGCTACGAGCAGTACGTC. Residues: CASSHGQGYEQYV.

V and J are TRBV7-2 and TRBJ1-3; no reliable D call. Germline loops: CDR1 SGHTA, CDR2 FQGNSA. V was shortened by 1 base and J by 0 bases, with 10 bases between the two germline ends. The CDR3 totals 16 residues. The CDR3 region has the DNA TGTGCCAGCAGCTTAGATCCAGCGACCTCTGGAAACACCATATATTTT. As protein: CASSLDPATSGNTIYF.

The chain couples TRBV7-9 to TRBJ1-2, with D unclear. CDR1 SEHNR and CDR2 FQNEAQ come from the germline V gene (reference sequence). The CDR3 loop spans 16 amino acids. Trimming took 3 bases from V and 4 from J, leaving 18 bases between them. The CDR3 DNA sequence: TGTGCCAGCAGCTTCAAGGCGACACCAAAGTCCTATGGCTACACCTTC. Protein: CASSFKATPKSYGYTF.

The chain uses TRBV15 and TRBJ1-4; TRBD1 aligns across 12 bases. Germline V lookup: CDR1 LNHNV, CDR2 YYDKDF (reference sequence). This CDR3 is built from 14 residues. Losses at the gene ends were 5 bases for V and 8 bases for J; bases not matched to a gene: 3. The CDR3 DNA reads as TGTGCCACCAGCTACGGGACAGGGGGCGAAAAACTGTTTTTT. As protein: CATSYGTGGEKLFF.

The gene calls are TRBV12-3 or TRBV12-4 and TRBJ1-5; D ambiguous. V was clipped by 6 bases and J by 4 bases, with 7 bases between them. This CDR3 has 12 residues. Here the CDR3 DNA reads TGTGCCAGCAGCCTCGGGAATCAGCCCCAGCATTTT. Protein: CASSLGNQPQHF.

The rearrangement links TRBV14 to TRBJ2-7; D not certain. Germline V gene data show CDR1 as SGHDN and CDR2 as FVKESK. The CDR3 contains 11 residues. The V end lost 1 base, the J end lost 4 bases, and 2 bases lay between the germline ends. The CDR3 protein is CASSQVYEQYF. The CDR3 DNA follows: TGTGCCAGCAGCCAAGTATACGAGCAGTACTTC.